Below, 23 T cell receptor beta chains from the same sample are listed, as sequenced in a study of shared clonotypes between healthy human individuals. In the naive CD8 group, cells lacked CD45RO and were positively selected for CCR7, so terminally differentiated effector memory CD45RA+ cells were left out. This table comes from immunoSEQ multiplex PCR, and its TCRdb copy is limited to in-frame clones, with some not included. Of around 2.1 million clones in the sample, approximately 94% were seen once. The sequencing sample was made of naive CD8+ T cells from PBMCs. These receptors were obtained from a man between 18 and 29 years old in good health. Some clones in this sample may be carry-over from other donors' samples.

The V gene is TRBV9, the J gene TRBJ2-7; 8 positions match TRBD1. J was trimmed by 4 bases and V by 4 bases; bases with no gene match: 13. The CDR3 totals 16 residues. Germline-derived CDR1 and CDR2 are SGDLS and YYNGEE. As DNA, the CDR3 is TGTGCCAGCAGCAATGGCGTCCGACAGGGGTCATACGAGCAGTACTTC. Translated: CASSNGVRQGSYEQYF.

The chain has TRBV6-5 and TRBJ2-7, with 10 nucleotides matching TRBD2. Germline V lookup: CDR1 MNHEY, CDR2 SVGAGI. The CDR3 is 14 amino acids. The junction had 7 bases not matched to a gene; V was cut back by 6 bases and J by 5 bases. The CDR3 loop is CASRTLAGVNEQYF. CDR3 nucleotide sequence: TGTGCCAGCAGGACTCTAGCGGGAGTTAACGAGCAGTACTTC.

In DNA, the CDR3 is TGTGCCATCAGTGAGACCCAGACTAGCCTATTTGACAATGAGCAGTTCTTC. It specifies CAISETQTSLFDNEQFF. The V gene is TRBV10-3, the J gene TRBJ2-1; 7 nucleotides line up with TRBD2. This CDR3 is built from 17 residues. CDR1 is ENHRY and CDR2 is SYGVKD in the germline V gene. V trimming: 2 bases; J trimming: 5 bases; junction bases outside the gene matches: 12.

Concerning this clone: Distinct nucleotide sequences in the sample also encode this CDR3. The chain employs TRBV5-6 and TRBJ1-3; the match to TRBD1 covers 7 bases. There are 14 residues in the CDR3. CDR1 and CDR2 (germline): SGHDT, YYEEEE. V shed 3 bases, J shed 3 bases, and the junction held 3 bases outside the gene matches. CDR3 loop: CASSWGDSGNTIYF. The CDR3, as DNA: TGTGCCAGCAGCTGGGGGGACAGTGGAAACACCATATATTTT.

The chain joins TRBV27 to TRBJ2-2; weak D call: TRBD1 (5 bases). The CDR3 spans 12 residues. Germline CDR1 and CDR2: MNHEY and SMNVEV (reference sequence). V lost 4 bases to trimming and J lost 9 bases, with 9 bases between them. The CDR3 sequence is CASSSRGWELFF. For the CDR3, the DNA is TGTGCCAGCAGTTCTAGGGGCTGGGAGCTGTTTTTT.

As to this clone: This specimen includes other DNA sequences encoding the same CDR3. CDR3 loop: CASSPGLAGGYNEQFF. CDR3 DNA: TGTGCCAGCAGTCCGGGACTAGCGGGAGGATACAATGAGCAGTTCTTC. This chain uses TRBV27 with TRBJ2-1; 15 positions agree with TRBD2. The CDR3 runs to 16 residues. Trimming removed 5 bases from V and 4 bases from J; junction bases left unmatched: 3. Per germline, CDR1 MNHEY and CDR2 SMNVEV (reference sequence).

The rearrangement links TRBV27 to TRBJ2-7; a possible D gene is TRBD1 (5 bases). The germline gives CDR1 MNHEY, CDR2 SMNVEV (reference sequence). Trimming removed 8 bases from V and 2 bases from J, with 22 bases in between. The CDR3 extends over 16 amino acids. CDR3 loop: CASRPSTPGPPYEQYF. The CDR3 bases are TGTGCCAGCCGCCCATCAACCCCAGGGCCCCCCTACGAGCAGTACTTC.

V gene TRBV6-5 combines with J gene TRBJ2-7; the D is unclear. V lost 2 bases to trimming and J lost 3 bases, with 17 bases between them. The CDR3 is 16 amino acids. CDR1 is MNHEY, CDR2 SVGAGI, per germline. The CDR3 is CASSYTRDTLNYEQYF. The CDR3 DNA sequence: TGTGCCAGCAGTTACACCCGCGACACTTTAAACTACGAGCAGTACTTC.

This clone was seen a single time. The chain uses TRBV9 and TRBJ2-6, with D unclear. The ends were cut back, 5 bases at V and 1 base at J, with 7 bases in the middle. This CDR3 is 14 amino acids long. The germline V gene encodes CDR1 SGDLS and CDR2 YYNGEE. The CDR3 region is CASRTDSGANVLTF. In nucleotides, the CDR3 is TGTGCCAGCAGAACAGATTCTGGGGCCAACGTCCTGACTTTC.

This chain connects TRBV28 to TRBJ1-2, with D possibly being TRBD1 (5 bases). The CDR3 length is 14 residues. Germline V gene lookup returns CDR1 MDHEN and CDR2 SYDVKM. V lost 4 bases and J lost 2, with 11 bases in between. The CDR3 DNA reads TGTGCCAGCAGTTCCAGGGTCAGGAACTATGGCTACACCTTC. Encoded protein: CASSSRVRNYGYTF.

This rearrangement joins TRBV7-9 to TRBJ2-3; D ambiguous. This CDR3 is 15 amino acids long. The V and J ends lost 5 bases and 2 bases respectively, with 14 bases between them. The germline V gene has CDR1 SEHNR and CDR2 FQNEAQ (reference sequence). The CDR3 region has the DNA TGTGCCAGCAGCCCGACCCTTCTGCCCACAGATACGCAGTATTTT. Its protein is CASSPTLLPTDTQYF.

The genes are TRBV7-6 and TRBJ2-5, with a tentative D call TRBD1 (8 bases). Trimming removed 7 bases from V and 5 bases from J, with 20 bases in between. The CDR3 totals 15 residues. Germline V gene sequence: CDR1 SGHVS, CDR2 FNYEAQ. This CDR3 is CASTRGTGRKETQYF. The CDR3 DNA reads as TGTGCCAGCACGCGGGGGACAGGTCGGAAGGAGACCCAGTACTTC.

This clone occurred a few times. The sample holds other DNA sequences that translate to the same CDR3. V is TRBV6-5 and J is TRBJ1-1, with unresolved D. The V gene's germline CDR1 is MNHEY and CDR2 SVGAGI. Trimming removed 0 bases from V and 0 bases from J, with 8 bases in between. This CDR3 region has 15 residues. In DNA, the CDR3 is TGTGCCAGCAGTTACTCGAGGACGGTGAACACTGAAGCTTTCTTT. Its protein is CASSYSRTVNTEAFF.

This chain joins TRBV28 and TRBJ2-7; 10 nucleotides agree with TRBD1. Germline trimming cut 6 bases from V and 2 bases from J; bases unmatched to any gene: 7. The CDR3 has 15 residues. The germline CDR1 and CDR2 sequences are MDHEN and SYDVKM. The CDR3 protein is CASRLGTGVPYEQYF. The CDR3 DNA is TGTGCCAGCAGACTGGGGACAGGGGTTCCCTACGAGCAGTACTTC.

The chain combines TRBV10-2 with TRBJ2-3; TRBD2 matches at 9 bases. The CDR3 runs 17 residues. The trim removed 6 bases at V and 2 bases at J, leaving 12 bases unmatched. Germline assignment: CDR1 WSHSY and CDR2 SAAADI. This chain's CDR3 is CASRSGGLATITDTQYF. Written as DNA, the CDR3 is TGCGCCAGCAGGTCGGGGGGACTAGCAACAATCACAGATACGCAGTATTTT.

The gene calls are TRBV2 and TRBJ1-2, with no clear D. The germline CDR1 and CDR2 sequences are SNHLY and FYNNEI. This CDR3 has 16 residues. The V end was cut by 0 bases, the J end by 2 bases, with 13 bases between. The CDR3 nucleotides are TGTGCCAGCAGTGAAGCGCAAACGGCAGCCAACTATGGCTACACCTTC. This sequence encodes CASSEAQTAANYGYTF.

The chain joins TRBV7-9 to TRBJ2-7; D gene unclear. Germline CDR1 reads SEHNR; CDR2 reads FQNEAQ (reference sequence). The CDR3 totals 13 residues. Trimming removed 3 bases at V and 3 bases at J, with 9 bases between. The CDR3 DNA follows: TGTGCCAGCAGCTTGAGTCAGTACTACGAGCAGTACTTC. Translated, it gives CASSLSQYYEQYF.

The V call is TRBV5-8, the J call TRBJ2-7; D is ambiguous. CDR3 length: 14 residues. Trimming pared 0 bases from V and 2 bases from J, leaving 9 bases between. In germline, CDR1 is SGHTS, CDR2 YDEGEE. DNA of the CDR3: TGTGCCAGCAGCTTGGACGGGTCGGCCTACGAGCAGTACTTC. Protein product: CASSLDGSAYEQYF.

CDR3 amino acids: CASSPRGLLNEKLFF. The CDR3 bases are TGTGCCAGCTCACCACGGGGACTGCTTAATGAAAAACTGTTTTTT. The chain recombines TRBV18 with TRBJ1-4; maybe TRBD1 (5 bases). CDR3 length: 15 amino acids. CDR1 KGHSH and CDR2 LQKENI come from the germline V gene. V was clipped by 1 base and J by 4 bases, with 10 bases between them.

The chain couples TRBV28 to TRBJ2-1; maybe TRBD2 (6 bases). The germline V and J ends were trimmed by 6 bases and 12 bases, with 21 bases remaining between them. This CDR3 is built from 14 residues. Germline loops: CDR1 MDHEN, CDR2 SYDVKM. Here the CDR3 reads CASSKPELATMQFF. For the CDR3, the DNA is TGTGCCAGCAGCAAGCCTGAACTAGCCACGATGCAGTTCTTC.

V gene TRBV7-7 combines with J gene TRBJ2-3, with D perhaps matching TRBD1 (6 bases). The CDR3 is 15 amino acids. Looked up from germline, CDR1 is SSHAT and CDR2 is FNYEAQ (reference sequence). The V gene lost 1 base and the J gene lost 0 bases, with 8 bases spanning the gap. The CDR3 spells CASSLVQGSTDTQYF. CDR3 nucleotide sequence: TGTGCCAGCAGCTTAGTTCAGGGGAGCACAGATACGCAGTATTTT.

As DNA, the CDR3 is TGTGCCAGTAGTATTCGGATGGGGGAAGGGATCAATGAGCAGTTCTTC. Translating gives CASSIRMGEGINEQFF. This chain uses TRBV19 with TRBJ2-1, with D tentatively TRBD1 or TRBD2 (5 bases each). Between the trimmed V and J ends, which lost 3 bases and 6 bases, there was a span of 18 bases. Germline CDR1 LNHDA, CDR2 SQIVND (reference sequence). The CDR3 has 16 residues.

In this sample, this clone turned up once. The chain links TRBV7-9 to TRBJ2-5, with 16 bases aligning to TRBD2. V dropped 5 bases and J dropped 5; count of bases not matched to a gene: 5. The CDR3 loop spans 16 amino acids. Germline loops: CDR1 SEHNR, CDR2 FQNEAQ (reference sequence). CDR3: CASSPGLAGGPETQYF. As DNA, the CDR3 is TGTGCCAGCAGCCCGGGACTAGCGGGAGGGCCGGAGACCCAGTACTTC.